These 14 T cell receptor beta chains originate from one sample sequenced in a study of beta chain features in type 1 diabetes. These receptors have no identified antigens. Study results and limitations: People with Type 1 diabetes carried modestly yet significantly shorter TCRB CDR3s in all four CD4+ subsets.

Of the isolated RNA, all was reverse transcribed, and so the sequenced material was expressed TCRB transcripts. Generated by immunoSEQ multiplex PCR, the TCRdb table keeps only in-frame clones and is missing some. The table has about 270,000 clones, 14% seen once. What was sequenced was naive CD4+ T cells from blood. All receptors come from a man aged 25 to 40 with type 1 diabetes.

The CDR3 coding sequence is TGCAGCGTTCGGTTCTCAGAGACCCAGTACTTC. It specifies CSVRFSETQYF. V is TRBV29-1 and J is TRBJ2-5; D gene uncertain. The ends were cut back, 5 bases at V and 4 bases at J, with 8 bases in the middle. The CDR3 is 11 amino acids. The germline V gene encodes CDR1 SQVTM and CDR2 ANQGSEA.

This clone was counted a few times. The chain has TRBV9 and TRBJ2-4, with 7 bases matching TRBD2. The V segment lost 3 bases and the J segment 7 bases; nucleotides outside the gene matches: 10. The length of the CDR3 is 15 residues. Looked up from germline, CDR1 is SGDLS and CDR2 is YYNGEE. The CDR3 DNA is TGTGCCAGCAGCGGTGGGGGGGGTAAGGGGAACATTCAGTACTTC. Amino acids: CASSGGGGKGNIQYF.

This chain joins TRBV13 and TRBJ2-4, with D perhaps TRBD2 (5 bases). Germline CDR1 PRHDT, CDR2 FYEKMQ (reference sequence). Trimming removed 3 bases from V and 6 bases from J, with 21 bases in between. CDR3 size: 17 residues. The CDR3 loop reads CASSFVGSPSGRNIQYF. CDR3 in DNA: TGTGCCAGCAGCTTCGTTGGGAGCCCTTCAGGTAGAAACATTCAGTACTTC.

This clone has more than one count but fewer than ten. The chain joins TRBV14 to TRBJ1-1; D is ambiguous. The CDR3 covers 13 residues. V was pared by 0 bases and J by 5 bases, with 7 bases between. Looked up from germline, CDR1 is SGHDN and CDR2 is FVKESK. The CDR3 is CASSQDLRTEAFF. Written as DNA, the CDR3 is TGTGCCAGCAGCCAAGATCTACGGACTGAAGCTTTCTTT.

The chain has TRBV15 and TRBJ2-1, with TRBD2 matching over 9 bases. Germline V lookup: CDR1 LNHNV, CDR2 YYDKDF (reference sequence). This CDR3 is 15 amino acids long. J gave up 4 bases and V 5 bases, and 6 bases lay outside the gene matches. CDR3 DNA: TGTGCCACCAGCCTAGGGACTAGCAGATACAATGAGCAGTTCTTC. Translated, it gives CATSLGTSRYNEQFF. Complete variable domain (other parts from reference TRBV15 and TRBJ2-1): DAMVIQNPRYQVTQFGKPVTLSCSQTLNHNVMYWYQQKSSQAPKLLFHYYDKDFNNEADTPDNFQSRRPNTSFCFLDIRSPGLGDTAMYLCATSLGTSRYNEQFFGPGTRLTVL.

CDR3 DNA sequence: TGCGCCAGCAGCTTGCTAATGGGACAGGGCATTGGAGAGACCCAGTACTTC. It encodes CASSLLMGQGIGETQYF. V is TRBV5-1 and J is TRBJ2-5; TRBD1 agrees at 9 bases. Germline V CDR1 and CDR2: SGHRS, YFSETQ. V trimming: 1 base; J trimming: 4 bases; junction bases outside the gene matches: 11. CDR3 size: 17 residues.

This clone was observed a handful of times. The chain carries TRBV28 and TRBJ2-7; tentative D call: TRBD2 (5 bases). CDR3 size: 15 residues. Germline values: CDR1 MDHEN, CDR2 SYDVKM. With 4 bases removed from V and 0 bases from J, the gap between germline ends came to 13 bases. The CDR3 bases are TGTGCCAGCAGTTCTAGCAGGTCGTACTCCTACGAGCAGTACTTC. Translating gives CASSSSRSYSYEQYF.

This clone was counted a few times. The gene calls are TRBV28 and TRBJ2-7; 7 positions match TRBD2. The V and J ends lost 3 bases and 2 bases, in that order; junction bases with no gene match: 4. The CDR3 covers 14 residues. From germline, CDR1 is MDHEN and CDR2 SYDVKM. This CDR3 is CASSLLAGAYEQYF. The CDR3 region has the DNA TGTGCCAGCAGTTTGCTGGCGGGAGCCTACGAGCAGTACTTC.

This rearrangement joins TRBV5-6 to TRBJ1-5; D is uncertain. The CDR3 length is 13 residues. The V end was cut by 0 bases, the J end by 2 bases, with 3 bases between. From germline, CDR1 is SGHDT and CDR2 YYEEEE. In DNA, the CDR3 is TGTGCCAGCAGCTTGGGGCGCAATCAGCCCCAGCATTTT. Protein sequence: CASSLGRNQPQHF.

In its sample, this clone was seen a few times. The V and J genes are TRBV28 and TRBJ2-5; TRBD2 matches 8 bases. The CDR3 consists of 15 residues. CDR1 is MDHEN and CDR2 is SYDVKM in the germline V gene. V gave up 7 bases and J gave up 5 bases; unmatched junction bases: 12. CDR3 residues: CASTGGLVLFETQYF. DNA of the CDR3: TGTGCCAGCACGGGGGGACTAGTTTTGTTTGAGACCCAGTACTTC.

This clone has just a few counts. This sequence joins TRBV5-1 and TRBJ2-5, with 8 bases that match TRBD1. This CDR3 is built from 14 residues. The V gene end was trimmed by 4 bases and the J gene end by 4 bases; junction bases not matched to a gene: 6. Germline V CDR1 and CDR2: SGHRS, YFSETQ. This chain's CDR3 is CASSGTGLRETQYF. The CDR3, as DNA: TGCGCCAGCAGCGGGACAGGACTTCGAGAGACCCAGTACTTC.

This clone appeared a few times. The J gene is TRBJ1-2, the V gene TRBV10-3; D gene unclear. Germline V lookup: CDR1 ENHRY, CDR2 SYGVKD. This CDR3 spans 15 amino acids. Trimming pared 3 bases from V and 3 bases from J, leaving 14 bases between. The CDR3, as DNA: TGTGCCATCAGTGATCCCGGGGAAGGTGACTATGGCTACACCTTC. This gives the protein CAISDPGEGDYGYTF.

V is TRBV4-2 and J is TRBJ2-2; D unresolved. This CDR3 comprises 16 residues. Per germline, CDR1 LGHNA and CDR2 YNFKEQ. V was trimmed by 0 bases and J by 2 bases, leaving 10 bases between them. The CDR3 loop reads CASSQDVPENTGELFF. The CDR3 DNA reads TGTGCCAGCAGCCAAGATGTCCCAGAAAACACCGGGGAGCTGTTTTTT.

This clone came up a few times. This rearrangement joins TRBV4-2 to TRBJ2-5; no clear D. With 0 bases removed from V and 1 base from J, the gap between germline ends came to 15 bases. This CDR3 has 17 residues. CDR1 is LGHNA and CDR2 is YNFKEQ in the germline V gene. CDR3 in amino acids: CASSQDGDRGPQETQYF. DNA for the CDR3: TGTGCCAGCAGCCAAGACGGCGACCGCGGCCCCCAAGAGACCCAGTACTTC.